Included here is one TCR beta chain sequence, with context. The antigen is undetermined. The data belong to a study of cytomegalovirus exposure and HLA in healthy donors. On the study more broadly: In a later analysis, the approximately 120 validation repertoires were reported to have used the same platform as the roughly 600 first-cohort repertoires.

Trimming stripped 5 bases from V and 0 bases from J, with 12 bases between. Germline CDR1 and CDR2: SGHRS and YFSETQ. This CDR3 is built from 15 residues. The protocol was immunoSEQ multiplex PCR, while the TCRdb copy is restricted to in-frame clones and leaves out a portion. The sample shows fewer than 200,000 clones, 86% of them seen only once. Study results and limitations: Both high specificity and high sensitivity reportedly marked the classifier's diagnosis of cytomegalovirus status. Rarity marked most TCR sequences, yet some public TCRs occurred in many donors. Cytomegalovirus-associated TCR beta chains were listed, numbering 150 to 200.

V usage is TRBV5-1 and J usage is TRBJ1-5; D gene ambiguous. The sample consisted of PBMCs. The origin of this receptor is a man aged 18 to 30 in good health and CMV-seropositive. CDR3 loop: CASRPTTNSNQPQHF. The CDR3 bases are TGCGCCAGCAGACCTACTACTAATAGCAATCAGCCCCAGCATTTT.